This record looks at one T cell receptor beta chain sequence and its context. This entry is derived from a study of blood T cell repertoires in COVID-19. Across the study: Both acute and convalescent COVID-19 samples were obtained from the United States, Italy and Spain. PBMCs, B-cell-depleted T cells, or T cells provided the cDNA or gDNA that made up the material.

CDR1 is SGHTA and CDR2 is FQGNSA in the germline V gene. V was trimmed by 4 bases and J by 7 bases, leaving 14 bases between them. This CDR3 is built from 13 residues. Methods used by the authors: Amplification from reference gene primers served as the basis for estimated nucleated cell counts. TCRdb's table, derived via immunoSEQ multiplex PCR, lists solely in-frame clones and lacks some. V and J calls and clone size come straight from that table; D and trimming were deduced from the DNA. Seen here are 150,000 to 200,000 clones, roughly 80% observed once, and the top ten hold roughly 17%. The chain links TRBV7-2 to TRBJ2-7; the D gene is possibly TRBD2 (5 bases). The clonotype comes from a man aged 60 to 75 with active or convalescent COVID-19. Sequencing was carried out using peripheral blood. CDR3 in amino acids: CASSSSFRGEQYF. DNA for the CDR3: TGTGCCAGCAGCTCCTCCTTTAGAGGGGAGCAGTACTTC.